The following is a TCR beta chain sequence with its context. The target antigen is unknown. These data originate in a study of a mutant IDH1 vaccine in newly diagnosed glioma. Study details: The treated population exhibited a male proportion of roughly 60%, a female proportion of about 38%, and a mean age of around 40 years. Before enrollment, patients got radiotherapy alone, temozolomide alone, or mostly the combination.

Clones were sequenced by immunoSEQ multiplex PCR, and TCRdb holds only the in-frame ones, with some missing. The sample lists about 66,000 clones; about four fifths were seen once. Trimming took 4 bases from V and 0 from J; bases not matched to a gene: 10. The CDR3 is 17 amino acids. From germline, CDR1 is SGHRS and CDR2 YFSETQ. Time point described: week 11, during vaccination. Every single dose of the vaccine, 300 ug of mutant IDH1 20-mer peptide, came with topical imiquimod. The sequence was collected from a man in his thirties or forties with glioma. Sample: PBMCs, taken from a glioma patient whose treatment included an IDH1 peptide vaccine. The J gene is TRBJ1-3, the V gene TRBV5-1; TRBD1 agrees at 7 bases. The DNA of the CDR3 is TGCGCCAGCAGCCCGGGACAGACTAAATACTCTGGAAACACCATATATTTT. Translation gives CASSPGQTKYSGNTIYF.